This T cell receptor (beta chain) was profiled in a study of blood T cell repertoires in COVID-19. The overall study: Samples representing acute and convalescent COVID-19 were sourced from the United States, Italy and Spain. T cells, B-cell-depleted T cells, or PBMCs supplied cDNA or gDNA.

Clones were read by immunoSEQ multiplex PCR, and TCRdb kept only the in-frame ones, dropping some. The data show 65,000 to 85,000 clones, about 83% seen once. Trimming left V 3 bases short and J 0 bases short, with 5 bases between. The CDR3 has 15 amino acids. CDR1 KGHDR and CDR2 SFDVKD come from the germline V gene. The sequence derives from a man over 45 with active COVID-19. The gene calls are TRBV24-1 and TRBJ2-6, with D uncertain. Sequencing was performed on peripheral blood. As DNA, the CDR3 is TGTGCCACCAGTGATACAAACTCTGGGGCCAACGTCCTGACTTTC. Translated: CATSDTNSGANVLTF.